One and the same sample provided the 14 T cell receptor beta chains below, sequenced in a study of blood T cell repertoires in COVID-19. Using immunoSEQ multiplex PCR, the repertoire was profiled, and TCRdb retains in-frame clones only, with some absent. Among over 150,000 clones listed, about 90% were seen once. The sample comprised peripheral blood. These receptors were obtained from a man aged 45 to 65 with acute or convalescent COVID-19.

V and J are TRBV27 and TRBJ2-1; no clear D. Germline V gene data show CDR1 as MNHEY and CDR2 as SMNVEV (reference sequence). This CDR3 spans 12 amino acids. The V end lost 5 bases, the J end lost 7 bases, and 9 bases lay between the germline ends. The CDR3 protein is CASSTTWNEQFF. The DNA for the CDR3 is TGTGCCAGCAGTACTACATGGAATGAGCAGTTCTTC.

Concerning this clone: The junction differs from germline at one of its ends, possibly a read error. The rearrangement joins TRBV7-7 to TRBJ2-2; D might be TRBD1 (5 bases). The CDR3 is made up of 13 amino acids. Germline CDR1 SSHAT, CDR2 FNYEAQ (reference sequence). The CDR3 sequence: CASSSDRFGELFF. The CDR3, as DNA: TGTGCTAGCAGCTCAGACAGATTCGGGGAGCTGTTTTTT.

This clone was detected only once. The J gene is TRBJ2-2, the V gene TRBV4-2; 7 nucleotides line up with TRBD2. Per the germline V gene, CDR1 is LGHNA and CDR2 is YNFKEQ. J gave up 2 bases and V 4 bases, and 4 bases lay outside the gene matches. The CDR3 is 15 residues long. The CDR3: CASSLSGDNTGELFF. CDR3 DNA: TGTGCCAGCAGCCTCAGCGGGGATAACACCGGGGAGCTGTTTTTT.

The gene calls are TRBV19 and TRBJ2-1; 10 bases line up with TRBD2. The J segment lost 8 bases and the V segment lost 3 bases, leaving 4 bases of the junction unmatched. The CDR3 runs 14 residues. Germline V gives CDR1 LNHDA, CDR2 SQIVND (reference sequence). The CDR3, as DNA: TGTGCCAGTAGTATGTCAGCGGGAGGGTATGAGCAGTTCTTC. This sequence encodes CASSMSAGGYEQFF.

V gene TRBV7-2 combines with J gene TRBJ1-4, with a possible D match to TRBD1 (5 bases). V lost 6 bases and J lost 5, with 13 bases in between. Germline V CDR1 and CDR2: SGHTA, FQGNSA. This CDR3 is built from 14 residues. CDR3 DNA: TGTGCCAGCAGTTGGAAGGGGCAGAATGAAAAACTGTTTTTT. Translation gives CASSWKGQNEKLFF.

This clone occurred once. The rearrangement joins TRBV6-4 to TRBJ2-1; D might be TRBD2 (6 bases). The CDR3 is 15 amino acids. Germline V lookup: CDR1 MRHNA, CDR2 SNTAGT. The V gene lost 4 bases and the J gene lost 0 bases, with 10 bases spanning the gap. For the CDR3, the DNA is TGTGCCAGCAGTGCCAAGGGAGGCTCCTACAATGAGCAGTTCTTC. This gives the protein CASSAKGGSYNEQFF.

The rearrangement links TRBV19 to TRBJ2-5, with 10 bases fitting TRBD1. The CDR3 has 15 amino acids. Germline CDR1 LNHDA, CDR2 SQIVND (reference sequence). Trimming took 4 bases from V and 4 from J; bases not matched to a gene: 6. CDR3 sequence: CASSTRRDRGETQYF. As DNA, the CDR3 is TGTGCCAGTAGTACCCGAAGGGACAGGGGAGAGACCCAGTACTTC.

The genes are TRBV2 and TRBJ1-5; D remains ambiguous. The CDR3 runs to 14 residues. The V gene lost 4 bases and the J gene lost 1 base, with 8 bases spanning the gap. Germline V gene sequence: CDR1 SNHLY, CDR2 FYNNEI. CDR3 coding DNA: TGTGCCAGCAGTGCTATGGAGAGCAATCAGCCCCAGCATTTT. This translates into CASSAMESNQPQHF.

The count of this clone is one. This chain joins TRBV19 and TRBJ1-5, with unresolved D. The germline V and J ends were trimmed by 5 bases and 6 bases, with 14 bases remaining between them. The CDR3 sequence is 14 residues long. Germline loops: CDR1 LNHDA, CDR2 SQIVND (reference sequence). The CDR3 coding sequence is TGTGCCAGTAGTGCAGGTACGTTCGGTCAGCCCCAGCATTTT. This encodes CASSAGTFGQPQHF.

The chain combines TRBV7-9 with TRBJ1-1, with D possibly matching TRBD1 (5 bases). V shed 2 bases and J shed 8 bases, with 12 bases lying between them. CDR3 length: 13 amino acids. From germline, CDR1 is SEHNR and CDR2 FQNEAQ (reference sequence). The CDR3 spells CASSLMGQGEAFF. The CDR3 nucleotides read TGTGCCAGCAGCTTAATGGGGCAGGGCGAAGCTTTCTTT. The full variable domain, with the rest looked up from reference TRBV7-9 and TRBJ1-1, is DTGVSQNPRHKITKRGQNVTFRCDPISEHNRLYWYRQTLGQGPEFLTYFQNEAQLEKSRLLSDRFSAERPKGSFSTLEIQRTEQGDSAMYLCASSLMGQGEAFFGQGTRLTVV.

The chain joins TRBV28 to TRBJ1-5; possible D gene TRBD1, 6 bases. The CDR3 runs to 13 residues. CDR1 MDHEN and CDR2 SYDVKM come from the germline V gene. CDR3 region: CGSQGPPGQPQHF. CDR3 DNA sequence: TGTGGATCCCAGGGGCCGCCCGGTCAGCCCCAGCATTTT.

V gene TRBV4-3 combines with J gene TRBJ1-1, with D possibly matching TRBD1 (5 bases). Germline V gene sequence: CDR1 LGHNA, CDR2 YSLEER. The CDR3 runs 15 residues. V lost 1 base and J 0 bases, leaving 9 bases between the germline ends. Here the CDR3 reads CASSQGTGLNTEAFF. As DNA, the CDR3 is TGCGCCAGCAGCCAAGGAACAGGCCTGAACACTGAAGCTTTCTTT.

The chain is built from TRBV7-9 and TRBJ1-2, with TRBD1 matching over 8 bases. Looked up from germline, CDR1 is SEHNR and CDR2 is FQNEAQ (reference sequence). This CDR3 comprises 13 residues. CDR3 region: CATAPGGDYGYTF. The CDR3 DNA follows: TGTGCGACCGCCCCAGGGGGCGACTATGGCTACACCTTC.

The chain links TRBV28 to TRBJ1-4, with D possibly matching TRBD1 (5 bases). Per germline, CDR1 MDHEN and CDR2 SYDVKM. Trimming shortened V by 5 bases and J by 5 bases, and 15 bases separated the two germline ends. The CDR3 contains 15 residues. The CDR3 is CASSGLGAGNEKLFF. Written as DNA, the CDR3 is TGTGCCAGCAGTGGCCTAGGAGCAGGGAATGAAAAACTGTTTTTT.